These 9 T cell receptor beta chains share one sample of origin, sequenced in a study of beta chain features in type 1 diabetes. The entirety of the isolated RNA underwent reverse transcription, so expressed TCRB transcripts were sequenced. This table comes from immunoSEQ multiplex PCR, and its TCRdb copy is limited to in-frame clones, with some not included. The table includes some 410,000 clones, about 15% detected once. The material sequenced was naive CD4+ T cells from blood. The receptors stem from a man aged 25-40 years in good health.

This clone was observed many times. The chain is built from TRBV13 and TRBJ1-6; tentatively, D is TRBD1 (6 bases). This CDR3 spans 14 amino acids. Germline V gives CDR1 PRHDT, CDR2 FYEKMQ (reference sequence). V was trimmed by 6 bases and J by 9 bases, leaving 15 bases between them. CDR3 bases: TGTGCCAGCAGATCCAAGCAGGGGCTTTCACCCCTCCACTTT. Translating gives CASRSKQGLSPLHF.

This clone was picked up a small number of times. V is TRBV9 and J is TRBJ2-7; D unclear. CDR1 SGDLS and CDR2 YYNGEE come from the germline V gene. The CDR3 loop spans 13 amino acids. V gave up 3 bases and J gave up 6 bases, with 13 bases separating them. The CDR3 region is CASSACLACEQYV. In DNA, the CDR3 is TGTGCCAGCAGCGCCTGTCTGGCTTGCGAGCAGTACGTC.

The chain links TRBV18 to TRBJ2-7; tentatively, D is TRBD1 (5 bases). Deletions cut 1 base from V and 1 base from J, with 8 bases between. CDR1 and CDR2 (germline): KGHSH, LQKENI. The CDR3 spans 14 residues. This CDR3 is CASSPQTGSYEQYV. In DNA, the CDR3 is TGTGCCAGCTCACCACAAACAGGATCCTACGAGCAGTACGTC.

This chain uses TRBV30 with TRBJ1-6; D unresolved. Germline CDR1 reads GTSNPN; CDR2 reads SVGIG (reference sequence). CDR3 length equals 13 residues. V shed 2 bases and J shed 10 bases, with 12 bases lying between them. This CDR3 is CAWSRQNSSPLHF. The CDR3 coding sequence is TGTGCCTGGAGTCGGCAGAATTCCTCACCCCTCCACTTT.

The chain links TRBV30 to TRBJ1-3; 9 positions match TRBD1. The CDR3 loop spans 13 amino acids. Germline V gene lookup returns CDR1 GTSNPN and CDR2 SVGIG (reference sequence). J gave up 8 bases and V 4 bases, and 6 bases lay outside the gene matches. Written as DNA, the CDR3 is TGTGCCTGGATGGGACAGGGAGTCTACACCATATATTTT. Amino acids: CAWMGQGVYTIYF.

Details on this clone: A read error may account for a junction end that differs from germline. This chain joins TRBV7-9 and TRBJ1-2; perhaps TRBD1 as D (6 bases). Germline CDR1 and CDR2: SEHNR and FQNEAQ (reference sequence). The CDR3 length is 12 residues. CDR3 residues: CASSLVEGGGSF. In nucleotides, the CDR3 is TGTGCCAGCAGCTTAGTCGAAGGGGGTGGTTCCTTC.

This clone was observed a handful of times. One junction end does not reproduce the germline sequence, and a read error may be involved. The V gene is TRBV25-1, the J gene TRBJ2-4, with D perhaps being TRBD1 or TRBD2 (6 bases each). Germline V gene sequence: CDR1 MGHDK, CDR2 SYGVNS. There are 13 residues in the CDR3. The CDR3 coding sequence is TGTGCCAGCAGTAACTCCCTTGGGGGCGGGACCCTCTTC. Translated, it gives CASSNSLGGGTLF.

This clone was counted only a few times. DNA of the CDR3: TGTGCCTGGAGTGTAATAGGACAGGGCCTCGGGGAGCTGTTTTTT. Translation: CAWSVIGQGLGELFF. The rearrangement joins TRBV30 to TRBJ2-2; 8 bases line up with TRBD1. Germline CDR1 is GTSNPN and CDR2 is SVGIG (reference sequence). V gave up 0 bases and J gave up 7 bases; unmatched junction bases: 7. This CDR3 is built from 15 residues.

This clone was seen ten or more times. This chain links TRBV23-1 with TRBJ2-7; 8 nucleotides agree with TRBD2. TRBV23-1 is placed among ORFs of uncertain function. The CDR3 is 16 residues long. V lost 3 bases, J lost 4 bases, and 11 bases stayed unmatched. The CDR3 sequence is CASSHRSQRESYEQYV. The CDR3 nucleotides read TGCGCCAGCAGTCATCGAAGTCAGCGGGAGTCTTACGAGCAGTACGTC.